This TCR beta chain stems from a study of shared clonotypes between healthy human individuals. Study-level results: Exclusively blood specimens were collected; tissue repertoires likely differ. Clonotype sharing among donors was expected to depend on sequencing depth.

Of note for this clone: Its antigen remains unidentified.

Only in-frame clones appear in the TCRdb table, and some are missing; sequencing was by immunoSEQ multiplex PCR. The data hold hundreds of thousands of clones, with roughly 79% observed a single time. The origin of this receptor is a woman aged 40 to 50 in good health. Some clones in this sample may be carry-over from other donors' samples. Sequencing used PBMCs.

In nucleotides, the CDR3 is TGTGCCAGCAGCTTAGATTGGGAAGAGACCCAGTACTTC. It yields the protein CASSLDWEETQYF. The V call is TRBV7-9, the J call TRBJ2-5; D unclear. The CDR3 is 13 residues long. V lost 1 base and J 3 bases, leaving 6 bases between the germline ends. Germline lookup yields CDR1 SEHNR and CDR2 FQNEAQ (reference sequence).